The sequence of this TCR beta chain was determined in a study of CD8+ T cells in alopecia areata. Study-level results: Higher clonality was seen in lesional scalp than in normal scalp, especially in alopecia totalis/universalis. On tofacitinib, scalp clonality and expanded CD8+ clones among top 100 fell significantly. Mouse data revealed clearer TCR sharing than patient data did, a gap possibly tied to HLA.

The treatment here: oral pan-JAK inhibitor, 5-10 mg twice daily. Isolated RNA was reverse transcribed into cDNA used as the sequencing template. Profiled with immunoSEQ multiplex PCR; TCRdb holds only in-frame clones, not every one. The sample has some 100,000 clones, 60% seen once; the top ten hold less than 20%. The CDR3 contains 15 residues. V shed 0 bases and J shed 4 bases, with 11 bases lying between them. Germline values: CDR1 MNHNY, CDR2 SVGAGI (reference sequence). Details on this clone: Its specificity is unknown.

This receptor was obtained from a human donor with alopecia areata. J is TRBJ2-3 and V is TRBV6-6; D tentatively reads TRBD1 or TRBD2 (7 bases each). This sample comprised CD8+ T cells sorted from blood, obtained at approximately week 60, from a patient treated with tofacitinib. This CDR3 is CASSYSTGRADTQYF. The CDR3 coding sequence is TGTGCCAGCAGTTACTCGACAGGGAGGGCAGATACGCAGTATTTT.